This T cell receptor (beta chain) was found in a study of T cells in Graves' hyperthyroidism and ophthalmopathy. Many counts were recorded for this clonotype. The CDR3 regions of TCR beta were amplified from RNA transcripts. The HTBI primer set served for first-round RT-PCR of the TCR CDR3. TCRdb analysed the multiplex PCR reads with MiXCR anew, one entry per CDR3 protein. The sample lists approximately 690,000 distinct CDR3 sequences; more than 20% were seen once. V gave up 6 bases and J gave up 0 bases; unmatched junction bases: 7. This CDR3 is 15 amino acids long. This receptor was identified in a young man with Graves' ophthalmopathy. V is TRBV12-3 or TRBV12-4 and J is TRBJ2-5; 7 nucleotides line up with TRBD2. The sequenced sample was blood. In DNA form, the CDR3 reads TGTGCCAGCAGCGAACGGCGGGGGAACCAAGAGACCCAGTACTTC. It encodes CASSERRGNQETQYF.